A selection of T cell receptor beta chains follows, all from one sample in a study of blood T cell repertoires in COVID-19. This table comes from immunoSEQ multiplex PCR, and its TCRdb copy is limited to in-frame clones, with some not included. There are around 220,000 clones in the sample; about 90% occur only once, and about 6% lies in the top ten. The specimen was PBMCs or T cells enriched from blood (not recorded which). Receptor source: a woman between 25 and 40 years old with acute COVID-19. The CDR3 runs from the conserved cysteine through the conserved F or W. A D gene is named only where the DNA matches it firmly. Where a row states a size, it is once, few, many or the class of an expanded clone; other rows omit it.

TRBV6-5,-,TRBJ2-7,-,CASSYSGHSYEQYF,TGTGCCAGCAGTTACTCGGGACATTCCTACGAGCAGTACTTC
TRBV4-1,-,TRBJ2-2,-,CASSLAGGTPTGELFF,TGCGCCAGCAGCCTCGCGGGCGGCACCCCGACCGGGGAGCTGTTTTTT
TRBV7-3,-,TRBJ2-1,-,CASSRTKGDEQFF,TGTGCCAGCAGCCGAACTAAGGGAGATGAGCAGTTCTTC
TRBV7-9,-,TRBJ2-4,-,CASSLWPSRPGKNIQYF,TGTGCCAGCAGCTTATGGCCGTCGAGGCCGGGCAAAAACATTCAGTACTTC
TRBV12-3/TRBV12-4,once,TRBJ2-3,TRBD2,CASSLTSADTQYF,TGTGCCAGCAGTTTGACTAGCGCGGATACGCAGTATTTT
TRBV19,-,TRBJ1-3,TRBD1,CASSPQDRADSGNTIYF,TGTGCCAGTAGTCCACAGGACAGGGCTGACTCTGGAAACACCATATATTTT
TRBV7-9,-,TRBJ1-2,-,CASSLQGYNYGYTF,TGTGCCAGCAGCCTACAGGGCTACAACTATGGCTACACCTTC
TRBV6-5,-,TRBJ1-4,-,CASSSTGGINEKLFF,TGTGCCAGCAGTTCCACAGGTGGAATAAATGAAAAACTGTTTTTT
TRBV4-1,-,TRBJ1-3,-,CASSQDPGGNTIYF,TGCGCCAGCAGCCAAGATCCGGGGGGAAACACCATATATTTT
TRBV3-1/TRBV3-2,-,TRBJ2-7,-,CASSQGHGSGPTYEQYF,TGTGCCAGCAGCCAAGGTCATGGAAGCGGGCCTACCTACGAGCAGTACTTC
TRBV2,-,TRBJ2-3,TRBD2,CASSGRGRTYQDTQYF,TGTGCCAGCAGCGGCCGCGGGAGAACTTACCAAGATACGCAGTATTTT
TRBV19,-,TRBJ1-2,TRBD1,CASHRGPLDPYGYTF,TGTGCCAGCCACAGGGGCCCCCTCGATCCGTATGGCTACACCTTC
TRBV7-2,-,TRBJ2-3,TRBD1,CASSRDSGADTQYF,TGTGCCAGCAGCCGGGACAGTGGGGCAGATACGCAGTATTTT
TRBV4-1,-,TRBJ1-5,TRBD1,CASSQDDRGQPQHF,TGCGCCAGCAGCCAAGATGACAGGGGACAGCCCCAGCATTTT
TRBV3-1/TRBV3-2,-,TRBJ2-5,-,CASSVGKQETQYF,TGTGCCAGCAGTGTCGGGAAGCAAGAGACCCAGTACTTC
TRBV27,-,TRBJ2-7,TRBD1,CASSYNRGSGPYF,TGTGCCAGCAGTTACAACAGGGGATCGGGGCCGTACTTC
TRBV6-2/TRBV6-3,-,TRBJ2-1,TRBD1,CASSGQGAGGLAYNEQFF,TGTGCCAGCAGCGGACAGGGGGCGGGAGGACTAGCCTACAATGAGCAGTTCTTC
TRBV4-3,-,TRBJ2-1,-,CASSLSGDGDNEQFF,TGCGCCAGCAGCCTGTCGGGGGACGGTGACAATGAGCAGTTCTTC
TRBV24-1,-,TRBJ2-2,-,CATSGQPSGELFF,TGTGCCACCTCTGGACAGCCTTCAGGGGAGCTGTTTTTT
TRBV5-1,-,TRBJ1-1,-,CASRPRTNGNTEAFF,TGCGCCAGCAGACCCCGGACTAATGGGAACACTGAAGCTTTCTTT
TRBV6-6,-,TRBJ2-1,TRBD2,CASSDLAGALGNEQFF,TGTGCCAGCAGTGACTTAGCGGGAGCCTTGGGTAATGAGCAGTTCTTC
TRBV6-1,-,TRBJ1-6,-,CASSEQWRVRDSPLHF,TGTGCCAGCAGTGAACAATGGAGGGTCAGGGATTCACCCCTCCACTTT
TRBV5-1,-,TRBJ2-4,-,CASSLTGKDDIQYF,TGCGCCAGCAGCTTGACAGGGAAGGATGACATTCAGTACTTC
TRBV27,-,TRBJ2-1,TRBD2,CASSSSSGQFNEQFF,TGTGCCAGCAGTTCTTCTAGCGGGCAATTCAATGAGCAGTTCTTC
TRBV5-1,-,TRBJ1-1,-,CASSGEGTEAFF,TGCGCCAGCAGCGGGGAGGGGACTGAAGCTTTCTTT
TRBV27,-,TRBJ2-6,TRBD1,CASSRLQGIGAGANVLTF,TGTGCCAGCAGCCGTCTACAGGGGATCGGAGCTGGGGCCAACGTCCTGACTTTC
TRBV7-2,-,TRBJ2-1,-,CASSLGGLPEQFF,TGTGCCAGCAGCTTGGGAGGACTTCCGGAGCAGTTCTTC
TRBV7-8,few,TRBJ2-2,-,CASSRGAVNTGELFF,TGTGCCAGCAGCCGTGGGGCGGTTAACACCGGGGAGCTGTTTTTT
TRBV12-3/TRBV12-4,once,TRBJ1-1,-,CASRGATEAFF,TGTGCCAGCAGGGGAGCAACTGAAGCTTTCTTT
TRBV11-2,-,TRBJ2-1,-,CASSLGGVLNEQFF,TGTGCCAGCAGCTTAGGGGGGGTTTTGAATGAGCAGTTCTTC
TRBV2,-,TRBJ1-5,-,CASSDTGVTQHF,TGTGCCAGCAGCGATACAGGTGTCACCCAGCATTTT
TRBV28,-,TRBJ1-1,-,CASREVSAEAFF,TGTGCCAGTCGCGAAGTATCGGCTGAAGCTTTCTTT
TRBV7-9,-,TRBJ2-5,-,CASSFRSLATQETQYF,TGTGCCAGCAGCTTTAGGAGTCTTGCCACACAAGAGACCCAGTACTTC
TRBV2,-,TRBJ2-1,TRBD2,CASTMTSGPDNEQFF,TGTGCCAGCACAATGACTAGCGGGCCTGACAATGAGCAGTTCTTC